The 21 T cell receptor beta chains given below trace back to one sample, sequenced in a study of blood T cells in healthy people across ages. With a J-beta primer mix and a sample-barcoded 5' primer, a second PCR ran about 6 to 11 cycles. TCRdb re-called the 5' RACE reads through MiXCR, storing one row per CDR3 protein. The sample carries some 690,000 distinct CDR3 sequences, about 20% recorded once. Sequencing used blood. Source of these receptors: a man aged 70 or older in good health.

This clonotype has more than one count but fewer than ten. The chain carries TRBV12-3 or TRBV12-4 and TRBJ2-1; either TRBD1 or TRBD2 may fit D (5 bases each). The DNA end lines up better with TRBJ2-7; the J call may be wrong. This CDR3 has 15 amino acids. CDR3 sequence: CASSFPLGESYEQYF. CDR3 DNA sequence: TGTGCCAGCAGTTTCCCACTAGGGGAATCCTACGAGCAGTACTTC.

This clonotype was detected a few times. CDR3 in amino acids: CASSPRDRSETQYF. DNA for the CDR3: TGTGCCAGCTCACCTAGGGACAGGTCAGAGACCCAGTACTTC. The rearrangement joins TRBV18 to TRBJ2-5; 8 bases agree with TRBD1. There are 14 residues in the CDR3. Germline V CDR1 and CDR2: KGHSH, LQKENI. The ends lost 3 bases at V and 4 bases at J; junction bases unmatched: 4.

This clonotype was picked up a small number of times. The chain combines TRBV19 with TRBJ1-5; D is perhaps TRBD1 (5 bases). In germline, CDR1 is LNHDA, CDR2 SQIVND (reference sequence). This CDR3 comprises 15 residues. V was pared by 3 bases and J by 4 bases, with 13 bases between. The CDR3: CASSIGGAQNQPQHF. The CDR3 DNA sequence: TGTGCCAGTAGTATCGGTGGGGCGCAGAATCAGCCCCAGCATTTT.

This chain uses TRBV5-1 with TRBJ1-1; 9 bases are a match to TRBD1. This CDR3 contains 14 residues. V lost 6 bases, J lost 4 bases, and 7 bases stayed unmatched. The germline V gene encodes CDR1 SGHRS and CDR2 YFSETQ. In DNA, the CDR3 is TGCGCCAGCATTTCCGGGACAGGGACCACTGAAGCTTTCTTT. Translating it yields CASISGTGTTEAFF.

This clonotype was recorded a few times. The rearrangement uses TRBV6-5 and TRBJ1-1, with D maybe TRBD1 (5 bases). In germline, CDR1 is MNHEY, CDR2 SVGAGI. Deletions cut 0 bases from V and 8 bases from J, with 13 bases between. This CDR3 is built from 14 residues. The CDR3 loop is CASSYSRGAPEAFF. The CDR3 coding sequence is TGTGCCAGCAGTTACTCGAGGGGTGCTCCAGAAGCTTTCTTT.

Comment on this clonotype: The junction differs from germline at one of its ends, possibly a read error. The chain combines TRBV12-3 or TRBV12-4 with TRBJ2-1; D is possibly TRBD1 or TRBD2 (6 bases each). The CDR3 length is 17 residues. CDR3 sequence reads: CASSRGLEGVLGNVQFF. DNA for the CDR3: TGTGCCAGCAGTCGGGGACTGGAGGGGGTTCTTGGGAATGTGCAGTTCTTC.

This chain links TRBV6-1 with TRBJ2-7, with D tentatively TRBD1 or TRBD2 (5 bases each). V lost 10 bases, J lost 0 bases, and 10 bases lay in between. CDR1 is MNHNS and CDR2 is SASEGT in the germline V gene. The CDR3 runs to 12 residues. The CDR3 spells CATAGTSYEQYF. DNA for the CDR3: TGTGCCACGGCCGGGACCTCCTACGAGCAGTACTTC.

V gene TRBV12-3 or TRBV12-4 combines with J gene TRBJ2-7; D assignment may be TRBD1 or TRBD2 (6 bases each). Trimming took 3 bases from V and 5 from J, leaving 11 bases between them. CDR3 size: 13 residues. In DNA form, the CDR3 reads TGTGCCAGCAGTTTTACGGGGGCCCACGAGCAGTACTTC. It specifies CASSFTGAHEQYF.

The CDR3 bases are TGTGCCAGCAGCGCCGGGGGGAAGAACACTGAAGCTTTCTTT. Its translation is CASSAGGKNTEAFF. The chain couples TRBV7-9 to TRBJ1-1, with D possibly being TRBD1 (5 bases). The V gene's germline CDR1 is SEHNR and CDR2 FQNEAQ (reference sequence). CDR3 length: 14 amino acids. Trimming took 5 bases from V and 1 from J, leaving 11 bases between them.

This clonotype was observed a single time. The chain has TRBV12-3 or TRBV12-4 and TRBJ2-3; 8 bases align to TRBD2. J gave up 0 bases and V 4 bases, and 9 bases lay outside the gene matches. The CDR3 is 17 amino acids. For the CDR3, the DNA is TGTGCCAGCAGTTATCGGCGGGGGGTGACTAGCACAGATACGCAGTATTTT. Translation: CASSYRRGVTSTDTQYF.

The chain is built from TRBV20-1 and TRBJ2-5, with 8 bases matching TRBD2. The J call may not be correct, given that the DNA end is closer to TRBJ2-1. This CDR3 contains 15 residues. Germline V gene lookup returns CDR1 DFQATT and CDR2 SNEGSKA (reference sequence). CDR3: CSAGSREGWGNEQFF. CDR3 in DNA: TGCAGTGCTGGTAGCCGGGAGGGCTGGGGGAATGAGCAGTTCTTC.

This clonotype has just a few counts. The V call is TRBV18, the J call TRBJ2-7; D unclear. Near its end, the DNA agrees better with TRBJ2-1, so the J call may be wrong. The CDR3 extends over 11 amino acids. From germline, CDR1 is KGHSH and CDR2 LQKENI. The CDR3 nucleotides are TGTGCCAGCTCATCGTCTAGGAGGCAGTTCTTC. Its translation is CASSSSRRQFF.

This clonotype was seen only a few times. The CDR3 DNA sequence: TGCAGTGCTATATCGGGGGGATTCTACGAGCAGTACTTC. This gives the protein CSAISGGFYEQYF. The V and J genes are TRBV20-1 and TRBJ2-7; 7 bases are shared with TRBD2. Germline V gives CDR1 DFQATT, CDR2 SNEGSKA (reference sequence). With 4 bases clipped from V and 3 bases from J, the junction kept 6 bases outside the gene matches. This CDR3 has 13 residues.

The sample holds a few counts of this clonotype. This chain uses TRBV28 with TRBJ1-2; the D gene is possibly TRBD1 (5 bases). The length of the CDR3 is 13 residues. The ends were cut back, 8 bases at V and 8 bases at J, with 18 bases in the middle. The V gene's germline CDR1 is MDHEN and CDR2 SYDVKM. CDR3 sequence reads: CASLRQFERGYTF. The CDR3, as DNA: TGTGCCAGCTTGCGACAGTTTGAGCGGGGCTACACCTTC.

The CDR3 DNA sequence: TGTGCCAGCAGTGCCATACAGGGATACTATGGCTACACCTTC. Translated: CASSAIQGYYGYTF. The chain combines TRBV12-3 or TRBV12-4 with TRBJ1-2; TRBD1 is a possible D gene (6 bases). The V gene lost 5 bases and the J gene lost 3 bases, with 13 bases spanning the gap. The CDR3 is 14 residues long.

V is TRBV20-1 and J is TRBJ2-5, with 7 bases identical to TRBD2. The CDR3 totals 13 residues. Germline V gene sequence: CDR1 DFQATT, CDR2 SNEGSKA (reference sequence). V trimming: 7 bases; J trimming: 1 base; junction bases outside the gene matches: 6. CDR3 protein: CSVPSGAQETQYF. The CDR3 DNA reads TGCAGTGTTCCTAGCGGTGCCCAAGAGACCCAGTACTTC.

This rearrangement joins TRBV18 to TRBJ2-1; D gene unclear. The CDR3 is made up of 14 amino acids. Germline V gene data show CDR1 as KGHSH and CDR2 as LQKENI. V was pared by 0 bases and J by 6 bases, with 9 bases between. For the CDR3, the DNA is TGTGCCAGCTCACCACCTGTTCAGAGCAATGAGCAGTTCTTC. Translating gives CASSPPVQSNEQFF. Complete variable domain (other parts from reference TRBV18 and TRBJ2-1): NAGVMQNPRHLVRRRGQEARLRCSPMKGHSHVYWYRQLPEEGLKFMVYLQKENIIDESGMPKERFSAEFPKEGPSILRIQQVVRGDSAAYFCASSPPVQSNEQFFGPGTRLTVL.

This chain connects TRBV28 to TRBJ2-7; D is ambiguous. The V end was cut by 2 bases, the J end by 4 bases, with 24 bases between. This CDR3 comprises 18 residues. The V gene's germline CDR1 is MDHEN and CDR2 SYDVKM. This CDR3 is CASSLLPLRKRLEYEQYF. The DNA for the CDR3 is TGTGCCAGCAGTTTACTACCGCTCAGGAAAAGGCTGGAATACGAGCAGTACTTC. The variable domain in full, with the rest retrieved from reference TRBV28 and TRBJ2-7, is DVKVTQSSRYLVKRTGEKVFLECVQDMDHENMFWYRQDPGLGLRLIYFSYDVKMKEKGDIPEGYSVSREKKERFSLILESASTNQTSMYLCASSLLPLRKRLEYEQYFGPGTRLTVT.

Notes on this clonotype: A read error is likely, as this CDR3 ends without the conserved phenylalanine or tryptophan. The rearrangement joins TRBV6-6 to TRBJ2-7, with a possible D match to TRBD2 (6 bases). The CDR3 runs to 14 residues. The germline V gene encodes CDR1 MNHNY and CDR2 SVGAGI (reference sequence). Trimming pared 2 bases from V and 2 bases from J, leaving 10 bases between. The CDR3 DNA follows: TGTGCCAGCAGTTACGGCGGGATCCCCTACGAGCAGTACTCC. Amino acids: CASSYGGIPYEQYS.

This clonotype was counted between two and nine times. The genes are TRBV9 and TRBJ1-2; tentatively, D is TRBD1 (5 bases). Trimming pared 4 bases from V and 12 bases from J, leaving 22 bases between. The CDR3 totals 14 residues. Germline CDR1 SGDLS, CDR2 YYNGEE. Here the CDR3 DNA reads TGTGCCAGCAGCCTAGGGGACGGCACGCGTCATCACACCTTC. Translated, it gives CASSLGDGTRHHTF.

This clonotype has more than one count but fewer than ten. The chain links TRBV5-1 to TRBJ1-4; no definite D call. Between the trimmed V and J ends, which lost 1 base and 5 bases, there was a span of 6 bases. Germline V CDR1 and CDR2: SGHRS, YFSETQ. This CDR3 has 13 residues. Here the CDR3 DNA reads TGCGCCAGCAGCTTGTTCCAAAATGAAAAACTGTTTTTT. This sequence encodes CASSLFQNEKLFF.